A single T cell receptor (beta chain) is shown here with its context. Within a library made for alpha chains, this beta chain is off target, and its count is uninformative. Germline CDR1 and CDR2: LGHDT and YNNKEL (reference sequence). Trimming cost V 4 bases and J 9 bases, with 11 bases left between them. The CDR3 loop spans 12 amino acids. TCRdb recomputed calls from the 5' RACE reads with MiXCR, one row per CDR3 protein. The sample holds about 20 distinct CDR3 sequences. The material sequenced was naive CD4+ T cells sorted from a lymph node. Subset: naive CD4+ T cells, CD4+CD45RA+CD25-. The chain couples TRBV3-1 to TRBJ2-3; D gene unclear. The clonotype was recovered from a female donor with breast cancer. The CDR3 DNA sequence: TGTGCCAGCAGCCCCGACCTGGGAACGCAGTATTTT. This codes for CASSPDLGTQYF.